This TCR beta chain comes out of a study of control samples from healthy donors and cancer patients. The CDR3 length is 13 residues. The germline CDR1 and CDR2 sequences are MGHRA and YSYEKL. The J segment lost 4 bases and the V segment lost 4 bases, leaving 1 base of the junction unmatched. Some clones are missing from TCRdb's copy, which holds only in-frame ones; the method was immunoSEQ multiplex PCR. Of about 190,000 clones listed, about 90% are singletons. The chain uses TRBV4-1 and TRBJ1-3, with 7 bases that match TRBD1. The sequencing input was blood. This clonotype was obtained from a man younger than 45 in good health. Here the CDR3 reads CASSLGQGNTIYF. The CDR3 DNA is TGCGCCAGCAGCCTGGGACAGGGAAACACCATATATTTT.